The present TCR beta chain was sequenced within a study of graft-versus-host responses after intestinal transplantation listed by TCRdb under 2021. Broadly, across the study: The transplants that recipients got were multivisceral, liver-intestinal, or isolated intestinal. Every recipient was given anti-thymocyte globulin induction, followed by around three years of maintenance tacrolimus and steroids. After intestinal transplantation, graft-versus-host and host-versus-graft alloreactive T cell clones were followed in the graft, circulation and bone marrow using bulk TCR-beta CDR3 sequencing. Alloreactive clones were identified by sequencing pre-transplant mixed lymphocyte reaction products and comparing these products with unstimulated pre-transplant donor and recipient T cells. A cohort of about 26 intestinal transplant recipients, including one retransplant, was enrolled, and 3 patients lacking pretransplant specimens were excluded. A peak of at least 4% donor T cells among recipient peripheral blood mononuclear cells was the definition used for donor T cell macrochimerism. Instead of going to the commercial service, samples from three later patients were sequenced in-house on an Illumina MiSeq and processed with MiXCR. Results the study describes overall, beyond this receptor: Early after transplant, peak levels of circulating GvH clones were found to be associated with declines in HvG clones. GvH clones were detected in recipient bone marrow, and some appeared earlier in ileal mucosa or blood, consistent with an intestinal mucosal origin. High GvH to HvG T cell clonal ratios were observed in the allografts of patients with donor T cell macrochimerism. Conclusions were limited by the relatively low number and heterogeneity of intestinal transplant patients.

The sample's time point, from its label and the paper: cells obtained before transplantation from donor or recipient. CD3+CD4+ and CD3+CD8+ populations were FACS-sorted from unstimulated pre-transplant donor and recipient cells taken from spleen or lymph nodes. Note on this clone: What this receptor recognizes is not known. No per-base quality is available; no much larger clone lies one base away.

The method was the immunoSEQ multiplex PCR assay. In most patients, genomic DNA was isolated using the Qiagen DNeasy Blood and Tissue Kit and sent frozen to Adaptive Biotechnologies for TCR sequencing. For most patients, genomic DNA was subjected to high-throughput TCR-beta CDR3 sequencing by Adaptive Biotechnologies. The study's processing was this. Adaptive's ImmunoSEQ software supplied the TCR sequencing data for around 19 patients, while MiXCR and VDJtools were used to process a few other patients. To correct CD4 versus CD8 sorting errors, any sequence found in both subsets at a frequency ratio below 5:1 was removed. Because the origin of CDR3 nucleotide sequences shared between donor and recipient could not be assigned, those sequences were removed. To count as alloreactive, a clone needed at least 2-fold expansion over unstimulated cells and a minimum CFSE-low frequency of 0.002% (template counts) or 0.001% (read counts). Clones detected in sequenced pre-transplant spleen, lymph node, or MLR CFSE-low populations of the donor or recipient were defined as mappable. The cumulative frequency of alloreactive clones was calculated as a percentage of all sequences, weighted by copy number. Not all clones reach the TCRdb copy of this immuneACCESS table, which keeps in-frame sequences only. Checked studies attribute under half of the gap to unresolved V genes and leave the rest unexplained. V, J and clone size are those of that table, while D and trimming were read from the DNA. The sample contains 99,000 or so clones, around 93% of them found a single time. The ten largest clones take up over 0.055% of the sample.

The junction shows trimming of 5 bases on V and 8 bases on J, plus 12 bases between the germline ends. CDR3 length: 13 amino acids, cysteine to phenylalanine. The kept DNA is CDR3 alone, 39 bases in frame from the first base. According to the germline V gene, CDR1 reads SGHNT and CDR2 reads YENEEA. The chain is assembled from TRBV11-3 and TRBJ1-4; no D gene is confidently identified. The sequence came from a human donor who was the organ donor for an intestinal transplant. Source: unstimulated CD8+ T cells sorted from spleen or lymph node cells, taken before transplant. The bases read TGTGCCAGCAGCGATACTTTACAGGAAAAACTGTTTTTT. It translates as CASSDTLQEKLFF. When the CDR3 is completed using the reference TRBV11-3 and TRBJ1-4 genes on either side, the full variable domain is EAGVVQSPRYKIIEKKQPVAFWCNPISGHNTLYWYLQNLGQGPELLIRYENEEAVDDSQLPKDRFSAERLKGVDSTLKIQPAELGDSAVYLCASSDTLQEKLFFGSGTQLSVL.